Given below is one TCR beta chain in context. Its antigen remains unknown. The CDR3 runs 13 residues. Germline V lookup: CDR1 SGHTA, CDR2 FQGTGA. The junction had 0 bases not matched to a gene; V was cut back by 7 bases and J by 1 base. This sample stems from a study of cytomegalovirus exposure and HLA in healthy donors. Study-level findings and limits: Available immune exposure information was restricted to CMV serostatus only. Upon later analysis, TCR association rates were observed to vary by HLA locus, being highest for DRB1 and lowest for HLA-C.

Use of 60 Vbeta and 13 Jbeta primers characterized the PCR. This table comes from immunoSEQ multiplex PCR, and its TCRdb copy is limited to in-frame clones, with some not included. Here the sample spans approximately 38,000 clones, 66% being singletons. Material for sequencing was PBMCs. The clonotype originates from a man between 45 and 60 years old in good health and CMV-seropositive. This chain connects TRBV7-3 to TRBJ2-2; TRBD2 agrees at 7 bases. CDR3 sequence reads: CASKRGNTGELFF. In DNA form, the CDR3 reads TGTGCCAGCAAGCGGGGGAACACCGGGGAGCTGTTTTTT.